This TCR beta chain derives from a study of control samples from healthy donors and cancer patients. Germline V CDR1 and CDR2: MNHEY, SVGAGI. The CDR3 spans 13 residues. Trimming left V 4 bases short and J 2 bases short, with 9 bases between. The repertoire was sequenced with immunoSEQ multiplex PCR; TCRdb's copy has only in-frame clones and lacks some. This sample has approximately 97,000 clones; just over 90% occur once, and the top ten carry about 2.5%. This clonotype was sampled from a woman in her late teens or twenties in good health. The chain joins TRBV6-5 to TRBJ2-7; D uncertain. Sequencing input: blood. CDR3 in DNA: TGTGCCAGCAGTTCCGGACCTACCTACGAGCAGTACTTC. It is translated as CASSSGPTYEQYF.